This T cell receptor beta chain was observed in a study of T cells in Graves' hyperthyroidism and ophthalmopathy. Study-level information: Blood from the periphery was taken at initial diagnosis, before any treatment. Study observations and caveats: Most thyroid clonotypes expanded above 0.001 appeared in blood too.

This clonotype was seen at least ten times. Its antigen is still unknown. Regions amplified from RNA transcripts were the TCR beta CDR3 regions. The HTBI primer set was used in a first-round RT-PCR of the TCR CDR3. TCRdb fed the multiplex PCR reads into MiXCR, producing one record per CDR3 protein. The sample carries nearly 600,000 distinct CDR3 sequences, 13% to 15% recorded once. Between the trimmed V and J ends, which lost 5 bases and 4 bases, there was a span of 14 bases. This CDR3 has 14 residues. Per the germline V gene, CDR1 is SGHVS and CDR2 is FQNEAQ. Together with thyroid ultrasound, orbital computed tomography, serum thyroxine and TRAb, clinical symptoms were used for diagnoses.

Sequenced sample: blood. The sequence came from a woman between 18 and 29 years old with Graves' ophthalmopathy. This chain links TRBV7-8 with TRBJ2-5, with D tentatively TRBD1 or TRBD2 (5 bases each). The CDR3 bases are TGTGCCAGCAGCCCAGGGACGAAAAGAGAGACCCAGTACTTC. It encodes CASSPGTKRETQYF. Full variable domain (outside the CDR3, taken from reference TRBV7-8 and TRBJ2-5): GAGVSQSPRYKVAKRGQDVALRCDPISGHVSLFWYQQALGQGPEFLTYFQNEAQLDKSGLPSDRFFAERPEGSVSTLKIQRTQQEDSAVYLCASSPGTKRETQYFGPGTRLLVL.